The 20 T cell receptor beta chains reported below all come from one sample, sequenced in a study of blood T cell repertoires in COVID-19. Method: immunoSEQ multiplex PCR; TCRdb's copy keeps in-frame clones and lacks some. The sample yields approximately 28,000 clones, approximately 90% seen once. The sample was peripheral blood. The receptors were sampled from a human donor in a cohort sampled during active COVID-19.

The genes are TRBV3-1 (or the pseudogene TRBV3-2) and TRBJ2-2; D is unresolved. This CDR3 has 15 amino acids. Deletions cut 4 bases from V and 6 bases from J, with 15 bases between. Germline assignment: CDR1 LGHDT and CDR2 YNNKEL (reference sequence). The CDR3 nucleotides read TGTGCCAGCAGCCCTCCGGGTGGTGGCTCCGGGGAGCTGTTTTTT. It encodes CASSPPGGGSGELFF.

The J gene is TRBJ1-3, the V gene TRBV5-1; D is possibly TRBD1 (5 bases). Germline CDR1 reads SGHRS; CDR2 reads YFSETQ. CDR3 length: 14 amino acids. With 5 bases removed from V and 2 bases from J, the gap between germline ends came to 11 bases. This CDR3 is CASRTTDTGNTIYF. The CDR3, as DNA: TGCGCCAGCAGGACGACAGATACTGGAAACACCATATATTTT. The whole variable domain, filled in from reference TRBV5-1 and TRBJ1-3, reads KAGVTQTPRYLIKTRGQQVTLSCSPISGHRSVSWYQQTPGQGLQFLFEYFSETQRNKGNFPGRFSGRQFSNSRSEMNVSTLELGDSALYLCASRTTDTGNTIYFGEGSWLTVV.

The chain recombines TRBV10-2 with TRBJ1-2; TRBD1 might be the D (5 bases). Germline V gene sequence: CDR1 WSHSY, CDR2 SAAADI. Trimming pared 4 bases from V and 4 bases from J, leaving 7 bases between. The length of the CDR3 is 12 residues. The CDR3 reads CASSGGGYGYTF. The CDR3, as DNA: TGCGCCAGCAGTGGGGGGGGCTATGGCTACACCTTC.

The chain joins TRBV19 to TRBJ2-1, with 8 nucleotides matching TRBD2. The CDR3 has 17 amino acids. V was clipped by 4 bases and J by 1 base; unmatched bases: 9. Per germline, CDR1 LNHDA and CDR2 SQIVND (reference sequence). The chain's CDR3 is CASSRGTGGGSYNEQFF. CDR3 coding DNA: TGTGCCAGTAGTAGGGGAACGGGCGGGGGGTCCTACAATGAGCAGTTCTTC.

The rearrangement joins TRBV6-5 to TRBJ2-3, with 7 bases fitting TRBD2. Trimming cost V 8 bases and J 0 bases; bases outside gene matches: 2. CDR1 and CDR2 from the germline V gene are MNHEY and SVGAGI. The CDR3 sequence is 13 residues long. As DNA, the CDR3 is TGTGCCAGCGGGGGGGGGAGCACAGATACGCAGTATTTT. As protein: CASGGGSTDTQYF.

For the CDR3, the DNA is TGTGCCAGCAGCCGTGCAGCGGGGGAAAATGAGCAGTTCTTC. Protein product: CASSRAAGENEQFF. The chain combines TRBV7-6 with TRBJ2-1; the match to TRBD2 covers 8 bases. The CDR3 is made up of 14 amino acids. The J segment lost 7 bases and the V segment lost 5 bases, leaving 7 bases of the junction unmatched. CDR1 and CDR2 from the germline V gene are SGHVS and FNYEAQ.

To note about this clone: Other DNA sequences in this sample translate to the same CDR3. The genes are TRBV11-2 and TRBJ1-2, with 10 nucleotides matching TRBD1. The germline V gene has CDR1 SGHAT and CDR2 FQNNGV. The CDR3 length is 15 residues. The V and J ends lost 9 bases and 8 bases, in that order; junction bases with no gene match: 15. The CDR3 nucleotides are TGTGCCAGTAGGGTCGACAGGGGGCATTTTAAGGGCTACACCTTC. Encoded protein: CASRVDRGHFKGYTF.

The chain combines TRBV1 with TRBJ2-1; the table's D call TRBD2 went unverified against the DNA. TRBV1 is classified as a pseudogene. The CDR3 runs to 15 residues. Here the CDR3 reads CTSSLGTSGTNEQFF. The CDR3, as DNA: TGCACCAGCAGCTTAGGGACTAGCGGGACCAATGAGCAGTTCTTC.

This chain links TRBV5-1 with TRBJ2-7; TRBD1 aligns across 10 bases. The CDR3 runs 18 residues. Trimming at V came to 0 bases and at J to 4 bases, leaving 13 bases not matched to a gene. Germline V gene sequence: CDR1 SGHRS, CDR2 YFSETQ. CDR3 sequence reads: CASSLGQGALPGLYEQYF. DNA of the CDR3: TGCGCCAGCAGCTTGGGACAGGGGGCGCTCCCTGGCCTTTACGAGCAGTACTTC.

This chain joins TRBV6-6 and TRBJ2-3; perhaps TRBD1 as D (6 bases). Trimming shortened V by 5 bases and J by 5 bases, and 20 bases separated the two germline ends. The CDR3 runs 16 residues. Germline-derived CDR1 and CDR2 are MNHNY and SVGAGI (reference sequence). This chain's CDR3 is CASSTPAGDDGDTQYF. Here the CDR3 DNA reads TGTGCCAGCAGTACCCCGGCAGGGGATGATGGAGATACGCAGTATTTT.

J is TRBJ2-3 and V is TRBV10-1; D remains ambiguous. This CDR3 is 13 amino acids long. The V end was cut by 5 bases, the J end by 0 bases, with 6 bases between. Germline assignment: CDR1 WNHNN and CDR2 SYGVQD (reference sequence). This CDR3 is CASSLLSTDTQYF. The CDR3 DNA reads as TGCGCCAGCAGTCTTCTTAGCACAGATACGCAGTATTTT.

The CDR3 DNA reads TGCGCCAGCAGCGGGAGGAGTGAAGCTTTCTTT. It encodes CASSGRSEAFF. J is TRBJ1-1 and V is TRBV5-1, with unresolved D. Trimming took 4 bases from V and 7 from J, leaving 8 bases between them. There are 11 residues in the CDR3. Germline V gene lookup returns CDR1 SGHRS and CDR2 YFSETQ.

V usage is TRBV4-1 and J usage is TRBJ2-7; D possibly corresponds to TRBD1 (6 bases). Deletions cut 5 bases from V and 1 base from J, with 21 bases between. Germline CDR1 is MGHRA and CDR2 is YSYEKL. The CDR3 runs 17 residues. The CDR3 DNA sequence: TGCGCCAGCAGCGCCACCCCGGGACACATGCTTTCCTACGAGCAGTACGTC. Residues: CASSATPGHMLSYEQYV.

This chain connects TRBV5-1 to TRBJ1-5, with D possibly TRBD1 on 5 matching bases. The CDR3 is made up of 14 amino acids. V was clipped by 4 bases and J by 3 bases, with 11 bases between them. Per the germline V gene, CDR1 is SGHRS and CDR2 is YFSETQ. CDR3 protein: CASSPGVANQPQHF. CDR3 coding DNA: TGCGCCAGCAGCCCGGGGGTCGCCAATCAGCCCCAGCATTTT.

Only a few counts were recorded for this clone. V is TRBV29-1 and J is TRBJ1-3; D unresolved. Trimming cost V 5 bases and J 0 bases, with 14 bases left between them. The CDR3 consists of 15 residues. Germline CDR1 SQVTM, CDR2 ANQGSEA. CDR3 sequence: CSVLVTGDSGNTIYF. The DNA for the CDR3 is TGCAGCGTTTTAGTTACGGGTGACTCTGGAAACACCATATATTTT.

V and J are TRBV6-2 or TRBV6-3 and TRBJ1-3; TRBD1 matches 8 bases. The ends lost 3 bases at V and 0 bases at J; junction bases unmatched: 1. CDR1 and CDR2 (germline): MNHEY, SVGEGT. This CDR3 spans 15 amino acids. The CDR3 DNA is TGTGCCAGCAGTTATGGGACAGGCTCTGGAAACACCATATATTTT. Translated: CASSYGTGSGNTIYF.

V gene TRBV5-1 combines with J gene TRBJ2-1; D unresolved. Germline CDR1 reads SGHRS; CDR2 reads YFSETQ. This CDR3 is 15 amino acids long. V dropped 0 bases and J dropped 1 base, with 8 bases sitting between them. As DNA, the CDR3 is TGCGCCAGCAGCTTGGACGTCGGTTCCTACAATGAGCAGTTCTTC. It yields the protein CASSLDVGSYNEQFF.

The chain has TRBV5-6 and TRBJ2-2; D uncertain. The CDR3 contains 14 residues. Trimming removed 0 bases at V and 7 bases at J, with 10 bases between. CDR1 and CDR2 (germline): SGHDT, YYEEEE. CDR3 bases: TGTGCCAGCAGCTTGGTTACGTCCGGCGGGGAGCTGTTTTTT. Its translation is CASSLVTSGGELFF. The complete variable domain, with remaining parts taken from reference TRBV5-6 and TRBJ2-2, reads DAGVTQSPTHLIKTRGQQVTLRCSPKSGHDTVSWYQQALGQGPQFIFQYYEEEERQRGNFPDRFSGHQFPNYSSELNVNALLLGDSALYLCASSLVTSGGELFFGEGSRLTVL.

The V call is TRBV4-2, the J call TRBJ2-3; TRBD1 might be the D (5 bases). Germline V gene data show CDR1 as LGHNA and CDR2 as YNFKEQ. Trimming took 1 base from V and 2 from J, leaving 10 bases between them. CDR3 length: 15 amino acids. CDR3 bases: TGTGCCAGCAGCCAAGGGCAGGGATTCACAGATACGCAGTATTTT. Encoded protein: CASSQGQGFTDTQYF.

In DNA, the CDR3 is TGTGCCAGCAGCCACCGAAGGGTAGGGAGGAGCACAGATACGCAGTATTTT. Amino acid sequence: CASSHRRVGRSTDTQYF. This rearrangement joins TRBV14 to TRBJ2-3; possible D gene TRBD2, 6 bases. V was trimmed by 3 bases and J by 0 bases, leaving 16 bases between them. The CDR3 sequence is 17 residues long. CDR1 is SGHDN and CDR2 is FVKESK in the germline V gene.